The 7 T cell receptor beta chains given below trace back to one sample, sequenced in a study of shared clonotypes between healthy human individuals. TCRdb's copy holds only in-frame clones and misses some; the assay was immunoSEQ multiplex PCR. The sample includes some 95,000 clones, approximately 70% of them seen just once. Sequencing was carried out using memory CD8+ T cells sorted from blood. Subset indicated: CD45RO+ cells pooled with CCR7-negative TemRA cells. Source of these receptors: a man aged 25-45 years in good health.

This clone came up a few times. This chain connects TRBV7-8 to TRBJ2-3; D gene ambiguous. The germline V gene has CDR1 SGHVS and CDR2 FQNEAQ. The CDR3 spans 14 residues. V was shortened by 2 bases and J by 2 bases, with 8 bases between the two germline ends. The CDR3 DNA follows: TGTGCCAGCAGCTTAAGGTCTCACACAGATACGCAGTATTTT. This translates into CASSLRSHTDTQYF.

The chain is built from TRBV4-3 and TRBJ2-7; D might be TRBD2 (5 bases). Germline CDR1 and CDR2: LGHNA and YSLEER. Trimming pared 2 bases from V and 1 base from J, leaving 12 bases between. The CDR3 length is 15 residues. CDR3 region: CASSQLPGRSYEQYF. CDR3 in DNA: TGCGCCAGCAGCCAACTCCCGGGGAGATCCTACGAGCAGTACTTC.

With regard to this clone: A much larger clonotype is one base distant, so this may be a read error. Distinct nucleotide sequences in the sample also encode this CDR3. The chain is built from TRBV7-9 and TRBJ2-3, with 11 bases aligning to TRBD1. This CDR3 is 16 amino acids long. CDR1 and CDR2 from the germline V gene are SEHNR and FQNEAQ (reference sequence). Germline trimming cut 5 bases from V and 2 bases from J; bases unmatched to any gene: 6. CDR3 residues: CASSPGTGGLTDTQYF. CDR3 nucleotide sequence: TGTGCCAGCAGCCCTGGGACAGGGGGTCTCACAGATACGCAGTATTTT.

V gene TRBV7-9 combines with J gene TRBJ2-1; the D is unclear. The CDR3 has 13 amino acids. The germline V gene encodes CDR1 SEHNR and CDR2 FQNEAQ (reference sequence). V was cut by 7 bases and J by 4 bases, with 11 bases left in between. CDR3 residues: CASKPTPYNEQFF. The CDR3 DNA sequence: TGTGCCAGCAAACCGACACCATACAATGAGCAGTTCTTC. Complete variable domain (other parts from reference TRBV7-9 and TRBJ2-1): DTGVSQNPRHKITKRGQNVTFRCDPISEHNRLYWYRQTLGQGPEFLTYFQNEAQLEKSRLLSDRFSAERPKGSFSTLEIQRTEQGDSAMYLCASKPTPYNEQFFGPGTRLTVL.

V usage is TRBV19 and J usage is TRBJ2-7, with TRBD2 identical over 11 bases. With V trimmed by 5 bases and J by 0 bases, 3 bases remained unmatched. In germline, CDR1 is LNHDA, CDR2 SQIVND (reference sequence). The CDR3 spans 15 residues. CDR3 loop: CASSGTSGLSYEQYF. CDR3 nucleotide sequence: TGTGCCAGTAGTGGGACTAGCGGTCTCTCCTACGAGCAGTACTTC.

The chain joins TRBV7-2 to TRBJ2-5; the D call may be TRBD1 or TRBD2 (5 bases each). Deletions cut 5 bases from V and 5 bases from J, with 12 bases between. Germline CDR1 reads SGHTA; CDR2 reads FQGNSA. CDR3 length: 13 amino acids. Here the CDR3 DNA reads TGTGCCAGCAGCCTCGGGACGATCGAGACCCAGTACTTC. Protein: CASSLGTIETQYF.

This chain uses TRBV29-1 with TRBJ2-5; 7 positions agree with TRBD1. The trim removed 8 bases at V and 1 base at J, leaving 7 bases unmatched. Germline V lookup: CDR1 SQVTM, CDR2 ANQGSEA. The CDR3 length is 13 residues. CDR3 DNA: TGCAGCTTCCGACAGGGAGCCCAAGAGACCCAGTACTTC. It codes for CSFRQGAQETQYF.